A single sample is the source of the 27 T cell receptor beta chains below, sequenced in a study of blood T cells in healthy people across ages. Combining a sample-barcoded 5' primer with a J-beta primer mix, a second PCR ran for roughly 6 to 12 cycles. TCRdb re-called the 5' RACE reads through MiXCR, storing one row per CDR3 protein. The sample has roughly 500,000 distinct CDR3 sequences; approximately 27% are singletons. Sequencing used blood. The receptor source for this set is a woman in her seventies in good health.

The rearrangement links TRBV7-9 to TRBJ2-6; D not resolved. Germline values: CDR1 SEHNR, CDR2 FQNEAQ (reference sequence). V was shortened by 5 bases and J by 0 bases, with 17 bases between the two germline ends. This CDR3 region has 18 residues. The CDR3 bases are TGTGCCAGCAGCCCGACATTGCGGCTGGGCTCTGGGGCCAACGTCCTGACTTTC. It yields the protein CASSPTLRLGSGANVLTF.

The V gene is TRBV20-1, the J gene TRBJ1-1; D gene uncertain. The CDR3 runs 12 residues. Trimming left V 3 bases short and J 0 bases short, with 5 bases between. Germline loops: CDR1 DFQATT, CDR2 SNEGSKA (reference sequence). In DNA form, the CDR3 reads TGCAGTGCTAGCCCAGTGAACACTGAAGCTTTCTTT. Its protein is CSASPVNTEAFF.

The CDR3 DNA reads TGCAGCGTTTGGCAGGGCAATGAAAAACTGTTTTTT. This codes for CSVWQGNEKLFF. The V gene is TRBV29-1, the J gene TRBJ1-4; tentatively, D is TRBD1 (5 bases). The germline V gene encodes CDR1 SQVTM and CDR2 ANQGSEA. Trimming cost V 5 bases and J 5 bases, with 9 bases left between them. This CDR3 region has 12 residues.

This clonotype was found a few times. The chain has TRBV7-9 and TRBJ2-5; maybe TRBD2 (6 bases). Trimming took off 5 bases at V and 13 bases at J, with 17 bases between the two ends. CDR1 and CDR2 (germline): SEHNR, FQNEAQ (reference sequence). This CDR3 spans 12 amino acids. DNA for the CDR3: TGTGCCAGCAGCACCGAAAGCCCTAGCGCGTACTTC. Its translation is CASSTESPSAYF.

The gene calls are TRBV6-6 and TRBJ2-1; no definite D call. Germline-derived CDR1 and CDR2 are MNHNY and SVGAGI (reference sequence). The CDR3 sequence is 15 residues long. The germline V and J ends were trimmed by 4 bases and 0 bases, with 10 bases remaining between them. CDR3 sequence: CASSSPSHSYNEQFF. The CDR3, as DNA: TGTGCCAGCAGTTCCCCCTCACACTCCTACAATGAGCAGTTCTTC.

This clonotype was seen only a few times. The chain links TRBV5-1 to TRBJ2-4; D remains ambiguous. Trimming removed 4 bases from V and 6 bases from J, with 17 bases in between. This CDR3 is 15 amino acids long. CDR1 is SGHRS and CDR2 is YFSETQ in the germline V gene. As DNA, the CDR3 is TGCGCCAGCAGCGAGACGATAGGGTCGGGAAACATTCAGTACTTC. It codes for CASSETIGSGNIQYF.

This chain uses TRBV18 with TRBJ2-3; 8 nucleotides align to TRBD2. The CDR3 is 16 amino acids. Per germline, CDR1 KGHSH and CDR2 LQKENI. V gave up 0 bases and J gave up 4 bases; unmatched junction bases: 6. The CDR3 nucleotides read TGTGCCAGCTCACCACCGAATAGCGGGGCCGCAGATACGCAGTATTTT. Encoded protein: CASSPPNSGAADTQYF.

The rearrangement uses TRBV20-1 and TRBJ2-1; D call uncertain. The CDR3 is made up of 14 amino acids. Per germline, CDR1 DFQATT and CDR2 SNEGSKA (reference sequence). Deletions cut 5 bases from V and 1 base from J, with 12 bases between. The CDR3 DNA reads TGCAGTGCTCAGGTCTTCGCTTCCTACAATGAGCAGTTCTTC. As protein: CSAQVFASYNEQFF.

V is TRBV7-3 and J is TRBJ2-1; the D gene is possibly TRBD2 (6 bases). This CDR3 contains 16 residues. The V gene's germline CDR1 is SGHTA and CDR2 FQGTGA. Trimming left V 6 bases short and J 8 bases short, with 23 bases between. Here the CDR3 DNA reads TGTGCCAGCAGTATTGGCACAGGAGGGGCCCTTGATGAGCAGTTCTTC. This encodes CASSIGTGGALDEQFF. Using reference TRBV7-3 and TRBJ2-1 for the parts outside the CDR3, the full variable domain is GAGVSQTPSNKVTEKGKYVELRCDPISGHTALYWYRQSLGQGPEFLIYFQGTGAADDSGLPNDRFFAVRPEGSVSTLKIQRTERGDSAVYLCASSIGTGGALDEQFFGPGTRLTVL.

This clonotype was counted between two and nine times. The gene calls are TRBV7-9 and TRBJ1-6, with D uncertain. Germline V gene data show CDR1 as SEHNR and CDR2 as FQNEAQ (reference sequence). V was trimmed by 5 bases and J by 9 bases, leaving 11 bases between them. The CDR3 covers 13 residues. The CDR3: CASSGRTGSPLHF. As DNA, the CDR3 is TGTGCCAGCAGCGGACGGACCGGTTCACCCCTCCACTTT.

The J gene is TRBJ2-1, the V gene TRBV6-2 or TRBV6-3; maybe TRBD2 (5 bases). V lost 8 bases and J 8 bases, leaving 25 bases between the germline ends. This CDR3 comprises 16 residues. The germline gives CDR1 MNHEY, CDR2 SVGEGT. For the CDR3, the DNA is TGTGCCAGCTATTCCGGTAGCGAGGCCGGTACCTATGAGCAGTTCTTC. Its protein product is CASYSGSEAGTYEQFF.

This clonotype has only a few counts. The V and J genes are TRBV6-5 and TRBJ1-1; D is possibly TRBD1 (6 bases). Trimming pared 5 bases from V and 3 bases from J, leaving 13 bases between. CDR1 MNHEY and CDR2 SVGAGI come from the germline V gene. This CDR3 is 14 amino acids long. The DNA of the CDR3 is TGTGCCAGCAGTCGAGGGGGAGGGGACACTGAAGCTTTCTTT. It encodes CASSRGGGDTEAFF.

Concerning this clonotype itself: This sequence may be a read error, since a much larger clone differs from it by one base. This chain joins TRBV10-3 and TRBJ2-5, with a tentative D call TRBD1 (6 bases). This CDR3 spans 14 amino acids. CDR1 and CDR2 (germline): ENHRY, SYGVKD. CDR3 DNA: TGTGCCATCGGTGAGTCTACAGGGCAAGAGACCCAGTACTTC. Encoded protein: CAIGESTGQETQYF.

This chain connects TRBV5-1 to TRBJ2-1; TRBD1 aligns across 12 bases. Looked up from germline, CDR1 is SGHRS and CDR2 is YFSETQ. The CDR3 totals 15 residues. Unmatched junction bases numbered 6, after V lost 4 bases and J lost 7 bases. The CDR3 is CASSEGQGASNEQFF. For the CDR3, the DNA is TGCGCCAGCAGCGAGGGACAGGGGGCATCGAATGAGCAGTTCTTC.

This chain joins TRBV3-1 and TRBJ1-2, with D possibly TRBD1 on 5 matching bases. Trimming took 0 bases from V and 5 from J, leaving 13 bases between them. CDR3 length: 15 amino acids. Germline loops: CDR1 LGHDT, CDR2 YNNKEL (reference sequence). The CDR3 DNA sequence: TGTGCCAGCAGCCAAGATCCGGGGGGTACATATGGCTACACCTTC. Translating it yields CASSQDPGGTYGYTF.

This clonotype was recorded a few times. This sequence joins TRBV27 and TRBJ2-3; TRBD2 aligns across 9 bases. V lost 5 bases, J lost 4 bases, and 16 bases stayed unmatched. Germline V gene data show CDR1 as MNHEY and CDR2 as SMNVEV (reference sequence). The CDR3 covers 18 residues. The CDR3 here is CASSPEVQAGGISDTQYF. Written as DNA, the CDR3 is TGTGCCAGCAGTCCCGAAGTCCAAGCGGGGGGAATATCAGATACGCAGTATTTT.

This clonotype was detected only a few times. Here the CDR3 reads CASSLTGLAGHQYQETQYF. The CDR3 DNA is TGTGCCAGCAGTTTAACAGGACTAGCGGGGCACCAGTACCAAGAGACCCAGTACTTC. The chain joins TRBV27 to TRBJ2-5; 12 bases are shared with TRBD2. After removal of 2 bases from V and 0 bases from J, the junction contained 10 bases not matched to a gene. The length of the CDR3 is 19 residues. Germline V gene sequence: CDR1 MNHEY, CDR2 SMNVEV (reference sequence).

The sample holds many counts of this clonotype. This chain links TRBV20-1 with TRBJ1-2; TRBD1 matches 7 bases. Germline assignment: CDR1 DFQATT and CDR2 SNEGSKA (reference sequence). V lost 0 bases to trimming and J lost 8 bases; unmatched junction nucleotides: 6. The CDR3 extends over 13 amino acids. DNA for the CDR3: TGCAGTGCTAGAGATGGGACAGTCGGCGGCTACACCTTC. This translates into CSARDGTVGGYTF.

The genes are TRBV20-1 and TRBJ1-1, with D perhaps matching TRBD1 (6 bases). The CDR3 loop spans 12 amino acids. Germline CDR1 and CDR2: DFQATT and SNEGSKA (reference sequence). Trimming pared 7 bases from V and 6 bases from J, leaving 15 bases between. The CDR3 nucleotides are TGCAGTGTTTCTAGGGGGGACTCTGAAGCTTTCTTT. As protein: CSVSRGDSEAFF.

CDR3 in amino acids: CASSLGRTQGAGEKLFF. The CDR3 nucleotides read TGTGCCAGCAGCTTAGGCCGAACACAGGGCGCCGGTGAAAAACTGTTTTTT. The chain is built from TRBV13 and TRBJ1-4; possibly TRBD1 for D (6 bases). Trimming took 0 bases from V and 7 from J, leaving 18 bases between them. The CDR3 extends over 17 amino acids. The germline V gene has CDR1 PRHDT and CDR2 FYEKMQ (reference sequence).

The chain uses TRBV5-5 and TRBJ2-7; tentative D call: TRBD2 (6 bases). The CDR3 has 15 amino acids. V lost 4 bases, J lost 2 bases, and 16 bases lay in between. CDR1 is SGHKS and CDR2 is YYEKEE in the germline V gene (reference sequence). The CDR3 reads CASSRQDGLTYEQYF. CDR3 coding DNA: TGTGCCAGCAGCCGCCAGGACGGACTAACCTACGAGCAGTACTTC.

The rearrangement links TRBV4-2 to TRBJ2-7; 10 bases match TRBD2. The germline CDR1 and CDR2 sequences are LGHNA and YNFKEQ. Losses at the gene ends were 0 bases for V and 2 bases for J; bases not matched to a gene: 1. The CDR3 is made up of 15 amino acids. As DNA, the CDR3 is TGTGCCAGCAGCCAAGATAGCGGGGGGCCCTACGAGCAGTACTTC. This encodes CASSQDSGGPYEQYF.

This clonotype was observed a handful of times. The chain employs TRBV24-1 and TRBJ2-7; no firm D call. The germline V gene encodes CDR1 KGHDR and CDR2 SFDVKD. Trimming shortened V by 1 base and J by 5 bases, and 5 bases separated the two germline ends. The CDR3 is 12 amino acids. The chain's CDR3 is CATSDFKDEQYF. CDR3 DNA: TGTGCCACCAGTGATTTTAAGGACGAGCAGTACTTC.

Details on this clonotype: Mismatch with germline at one junction end may stem from a read error. The chain joins TRBV4-3 to TRBJ1-1, with 12 bases that match TRBD1. The CDR3 extends over 13 amino acids. The germline gives CDR1 LGHNA, CDR2 YSLEER. In DNA, the CDR3 is TGCGCCCGCAGCCAAGAGGGACAGGGGGCAGCTTTCTTT. This codes for CARSQEGQGAAFF.

The chain is built from TRBV7-8 and TRBJ2-1, with D perhaps matching TRBD1 (6 bases). The CDR3 has 15 amino acids. V lost 5 bases and J lost 7, with 18 bases in between. CDR1 is SGHVS and CDR2 is FQNEAQ in the germline V gene. The DNA of the CDR3 is TGTGCCAGCAGCGATCCAGGGGAACGTCGTAATGAGCAGTTCTTC. It translates to CASSDPGERRNEQFF. Looking up the rest from reference TRBV7-8 and TRBJ2-1 gives the full variable domain: GAGVSQSPRYKVAKRGQDVALRCDPISGHVSLFWYQQALGQGPEFLTYFQNEAQLDKSGLPSDRFFAERPEGSVSTLKIQRTQQEDSAVYLCASSDPGERRNEQFFGPGTRLTVL.

The chain employs TRBV5-1 and TRBJ2-7; the match to TRBD1 covers 10 bases. The germline gives CDR1 SGHRS, CDR2 YFSETQ. The junction had 11 bases not matched to a gene; V was cut back by 4 bases and J by 7 bases. This CDR3 has 15 residues. The CDR3 DNA is TGCGCCAGCAGCCTAGGAGGGACAGGGGCTGAGGAGCAGTACTTC. Its protein is CASSLGGTGAEEQYF.

As to this clonotype: Mismatch with germline at one junction end may stem from a read error. The rearrangement uses TRBV7-2 and TRBJ2-5; D gene uncertain. The CDR3 is 14 residues long. Germline CDR1 is SGHTA and CDR2 is FQGNSA. The CDR3 coding sequence is TGTGCCAGCAGCGCACGGCTCAGTGAAGAGACCCAGTGCTTC. Protein: CASSARLSEETQCF.